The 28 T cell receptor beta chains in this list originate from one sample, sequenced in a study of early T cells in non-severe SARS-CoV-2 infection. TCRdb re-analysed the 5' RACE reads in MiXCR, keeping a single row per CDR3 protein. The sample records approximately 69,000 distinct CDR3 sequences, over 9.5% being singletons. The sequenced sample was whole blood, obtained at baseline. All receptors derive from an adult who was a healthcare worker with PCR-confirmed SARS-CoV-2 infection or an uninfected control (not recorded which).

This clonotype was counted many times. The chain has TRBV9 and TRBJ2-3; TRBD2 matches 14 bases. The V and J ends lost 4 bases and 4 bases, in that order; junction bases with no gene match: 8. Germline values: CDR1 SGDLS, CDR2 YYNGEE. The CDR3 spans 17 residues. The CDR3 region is CASSTGTSGGVADTQYF. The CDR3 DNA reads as TGTGCCAGCAGCACAGGGACTAGCGGGGGAGTCGCAGATACGCAGTATTTT.

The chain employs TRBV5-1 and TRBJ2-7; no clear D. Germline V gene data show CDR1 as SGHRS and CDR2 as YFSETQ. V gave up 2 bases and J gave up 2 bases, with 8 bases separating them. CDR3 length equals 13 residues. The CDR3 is CASSFGGTYEQYF. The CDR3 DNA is TGCGCCAGCAGCTTTGGCGGTACCTACGAGCAGTACTTC.

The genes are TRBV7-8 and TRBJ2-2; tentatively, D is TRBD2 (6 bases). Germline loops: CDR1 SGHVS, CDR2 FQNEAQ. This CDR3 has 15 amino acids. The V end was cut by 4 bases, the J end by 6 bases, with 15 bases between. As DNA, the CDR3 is TGTGCCAGCAGCTCCCGGAGGGCCCCCTCCGGGGAGCTGTTTTTT. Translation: CASSSRRAPSGELFF.

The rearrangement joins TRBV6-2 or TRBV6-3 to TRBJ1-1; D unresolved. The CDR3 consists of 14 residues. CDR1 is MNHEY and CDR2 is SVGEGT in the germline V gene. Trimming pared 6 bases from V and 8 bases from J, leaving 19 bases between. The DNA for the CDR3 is TGTGCCAGCAGCTTCATACAGACCCCCACCGAAGCTTTCTTT. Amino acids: CASSFIQTPTEAFF.

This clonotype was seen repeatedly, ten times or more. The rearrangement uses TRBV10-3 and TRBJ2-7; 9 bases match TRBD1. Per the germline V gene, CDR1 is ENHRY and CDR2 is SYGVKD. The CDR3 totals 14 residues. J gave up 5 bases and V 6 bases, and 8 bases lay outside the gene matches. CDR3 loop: CAIRAGTGKDEQYF. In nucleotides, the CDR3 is TGTGCCATCAGGGCCGGGACAGGGAAGGACGAGCAGTACTTC.

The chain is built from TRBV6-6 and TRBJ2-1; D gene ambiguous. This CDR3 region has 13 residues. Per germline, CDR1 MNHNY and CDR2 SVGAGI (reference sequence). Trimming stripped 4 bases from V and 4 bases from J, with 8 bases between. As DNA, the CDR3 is TGTGCCAGCAGTTTAGACAATTACAATGAGCAGTTCTTC. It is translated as CASSLDNYNEQFF.

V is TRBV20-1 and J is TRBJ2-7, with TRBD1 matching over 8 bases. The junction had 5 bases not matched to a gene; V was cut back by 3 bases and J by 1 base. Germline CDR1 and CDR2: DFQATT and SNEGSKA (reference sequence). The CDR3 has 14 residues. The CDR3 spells CSARGDRRSYEQYF. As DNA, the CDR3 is TGCAGTGCTAGGGGGGACAGGAGATCCTACGAGCAGTACTTC.

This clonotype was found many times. CDR3 residues: CASTQAWEQYF. DNA for the CDR3: TGTGCCAGTACCCAGGCCTGGGAGCAGTACTTC. The chain uses TRBV19 and TRBJ2-7; no firm D call. There are 11 residues in the CDR3. CDR1 is LNHDA, CDR2 SQIVND, per germline (reference sequence). Deletions cut 7 bases from V and 7 bases from J, with 11 bases between.

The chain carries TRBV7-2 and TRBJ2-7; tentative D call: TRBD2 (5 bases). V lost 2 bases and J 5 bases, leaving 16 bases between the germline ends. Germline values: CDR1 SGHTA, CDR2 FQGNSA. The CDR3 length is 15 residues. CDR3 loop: CASSLIYEGSHEQYF. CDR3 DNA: TGTGCCAGCAGCTTAATTTATGAGGGTTCCCACGAGCAGTACTTC.

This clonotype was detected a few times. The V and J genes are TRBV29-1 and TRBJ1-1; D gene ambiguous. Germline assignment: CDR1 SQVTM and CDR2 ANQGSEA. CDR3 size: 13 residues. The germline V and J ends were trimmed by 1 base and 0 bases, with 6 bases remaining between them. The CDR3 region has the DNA TGCAGCGTTGAAGGCAGCTTGAACACTGAAGCTTTCTTT. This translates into CSVEGSLNTEAFF.

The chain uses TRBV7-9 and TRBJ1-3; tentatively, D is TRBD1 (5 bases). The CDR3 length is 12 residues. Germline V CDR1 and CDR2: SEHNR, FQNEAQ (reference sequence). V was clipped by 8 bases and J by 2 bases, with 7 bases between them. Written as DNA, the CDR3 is TGTGCCAGCGGGGGGGCTGGAAACACCATATATTTT. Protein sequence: CASGGAGNTIYF.

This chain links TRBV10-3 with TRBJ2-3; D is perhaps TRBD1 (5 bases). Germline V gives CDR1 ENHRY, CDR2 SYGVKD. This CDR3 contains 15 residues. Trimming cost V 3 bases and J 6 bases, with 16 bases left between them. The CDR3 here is CAISDGHDLLDTQYF. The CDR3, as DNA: TGTGCCATCAGTGACGGACACGACCTCTTGGATACGCAGTATTTT.

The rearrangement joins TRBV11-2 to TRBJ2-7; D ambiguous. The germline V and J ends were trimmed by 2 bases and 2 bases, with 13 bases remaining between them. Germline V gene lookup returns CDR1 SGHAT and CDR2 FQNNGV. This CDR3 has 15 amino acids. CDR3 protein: CASSLPPQVPYEQYF. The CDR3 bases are TGTGCCAGCAGCTTACCCCCCCAGGTGCCCTACGAGCAGTACTTC. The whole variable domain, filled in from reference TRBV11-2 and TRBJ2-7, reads EAGVAQSPRYKIIEKRQSVAFWCNPISGHATLYWYQQILGQGPKLLIQFQNNGVVDDSQLPKDRFSAERLKGVDSTLKIQPAKLEDSAVYLCASSLPPQVPYEQYFGPGTRLTVT.

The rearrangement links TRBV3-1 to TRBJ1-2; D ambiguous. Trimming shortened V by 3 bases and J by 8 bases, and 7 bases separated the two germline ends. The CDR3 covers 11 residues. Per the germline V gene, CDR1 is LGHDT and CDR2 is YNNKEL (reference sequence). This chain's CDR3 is CASSQLGGYTF. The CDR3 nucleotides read TGTGCCAGCAGCCAGTTAGGGGGCTACACCTTC.

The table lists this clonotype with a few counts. CDR3: CASSLSQGRTEAFF. Here the CDR3 DNA reads TGTGCCAGCAGCTTATCGCAGGGAAGGACTGAAGCTTTCTTT. The V call is TRBV7-2, the J call TRBJ1-1; D is possibly TRBD1 (5 bases). The CDR3 extends over 14 amino acids. V lost 2 bases and J lost 5, with 12 bases in between. CDR1 is SGHTA, CDR2 FQGNSA, per germline.

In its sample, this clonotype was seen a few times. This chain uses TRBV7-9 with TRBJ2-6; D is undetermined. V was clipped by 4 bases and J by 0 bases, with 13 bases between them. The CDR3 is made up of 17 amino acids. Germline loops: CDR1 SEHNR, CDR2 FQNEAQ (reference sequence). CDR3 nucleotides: TGTGCCAGCAGCTACCGCGAACAGAGCTCTGGGGCCAACGTCCTGACTTTC. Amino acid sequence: CASSYREQSSGANVLTF.

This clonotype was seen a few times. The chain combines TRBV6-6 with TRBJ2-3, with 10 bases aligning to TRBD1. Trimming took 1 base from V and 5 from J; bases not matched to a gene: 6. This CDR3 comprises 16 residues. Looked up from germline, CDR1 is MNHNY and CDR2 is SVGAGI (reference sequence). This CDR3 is CASSYWGTGERDTQYF. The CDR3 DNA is TGTGCCAGCAGTTACTGGGGGACAGGGGAGCGAGATACGCAGTATTTT.

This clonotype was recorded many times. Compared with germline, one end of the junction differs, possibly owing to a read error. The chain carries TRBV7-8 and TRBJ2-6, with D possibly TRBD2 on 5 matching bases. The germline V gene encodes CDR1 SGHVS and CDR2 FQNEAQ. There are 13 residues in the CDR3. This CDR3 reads CAISGSGANVLTF. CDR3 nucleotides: TGTGCCATCAGCGGCTCTGGGGCCAACGTCCTGACTTTC.

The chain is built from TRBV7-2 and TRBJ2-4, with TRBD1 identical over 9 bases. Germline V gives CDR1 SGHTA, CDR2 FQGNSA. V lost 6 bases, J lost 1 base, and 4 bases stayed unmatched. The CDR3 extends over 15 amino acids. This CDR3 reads CASRWTGEAKNIQYF. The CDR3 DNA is TGTGCCAGCAGGTGGACAGGGGAGGCCAAAAACATTCAGTACTTC.

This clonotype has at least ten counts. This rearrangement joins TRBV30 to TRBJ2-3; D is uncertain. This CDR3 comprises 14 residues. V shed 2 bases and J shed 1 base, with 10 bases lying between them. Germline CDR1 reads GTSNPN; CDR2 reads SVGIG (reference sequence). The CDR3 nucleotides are TGTGCCTGGAGTCACATGAGCGGCACAGATACGCAGTATTTT. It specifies CAWSHMSGTDTQYF.

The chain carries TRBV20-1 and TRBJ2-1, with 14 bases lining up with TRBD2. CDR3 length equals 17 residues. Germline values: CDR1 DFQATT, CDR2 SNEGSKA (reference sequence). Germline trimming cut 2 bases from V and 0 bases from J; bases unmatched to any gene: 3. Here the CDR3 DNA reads TGCAGTGCTAGAATCGGGACTAGCGGGAGCTCCTACAATGAGCAGTTCTTC. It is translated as CSARIGTSGSSYNEQFF.

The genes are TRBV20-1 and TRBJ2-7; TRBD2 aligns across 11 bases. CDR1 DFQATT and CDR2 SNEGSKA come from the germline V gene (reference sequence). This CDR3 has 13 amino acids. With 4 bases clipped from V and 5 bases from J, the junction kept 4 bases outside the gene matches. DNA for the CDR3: TGCAGTGCTATAGATAGCGGGGGGGACGAGCAGTACTTC. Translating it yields CSAIDSGGDEQYF.

CDR3 region: CASRPRGLAKNIQYF. DNA for the CDR3: TGTGCCAGCAGGCCTAGGGGACTAGCCAAAAACATTCAGTACTTC. V gene TRBV12-3 or TRBV12-4 combines with J gene TRBJ2-4, with D maybe TRBD2 (6 bases). Trimming removed 6 bases at V and 0 bases at J, with 12 bases between. This CDR3 has 15 amino acids.

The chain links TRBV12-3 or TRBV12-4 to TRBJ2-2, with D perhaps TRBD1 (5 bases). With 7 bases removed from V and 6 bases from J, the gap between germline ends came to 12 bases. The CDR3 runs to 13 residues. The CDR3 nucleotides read TGTGCCAGCAATAGCAGGGTGCCCGGGGAGCTGTTTTTT. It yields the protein CASNSRVPGELFF.

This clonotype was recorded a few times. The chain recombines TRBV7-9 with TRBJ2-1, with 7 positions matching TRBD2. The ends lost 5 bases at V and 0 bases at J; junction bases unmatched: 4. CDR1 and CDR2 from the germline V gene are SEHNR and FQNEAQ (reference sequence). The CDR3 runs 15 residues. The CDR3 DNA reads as TGTGCCAGCAGCGCGCGGGGGAGCTCCTACAATGAGCAGTTCTTC. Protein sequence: CASSARGSSYNEQFF.

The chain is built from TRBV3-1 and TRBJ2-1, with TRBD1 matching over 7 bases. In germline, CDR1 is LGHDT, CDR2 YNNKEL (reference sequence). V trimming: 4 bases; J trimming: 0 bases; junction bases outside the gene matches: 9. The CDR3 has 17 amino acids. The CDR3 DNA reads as TGTGCCAGCAGCCCCTTGAGAGGGGGCCGCTCCTACAATGAGCAGTTCTTC. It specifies CASSPLRGGRSYNEQFF.

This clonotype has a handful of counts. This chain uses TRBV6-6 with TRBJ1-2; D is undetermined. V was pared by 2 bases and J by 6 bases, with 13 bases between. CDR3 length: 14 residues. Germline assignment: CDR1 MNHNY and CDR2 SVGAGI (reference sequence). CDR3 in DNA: TGTGCCAGCAGTTACGGGCAATTACGCGATGGCTACACCTTC. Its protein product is CASSYGQLRDGYTF.

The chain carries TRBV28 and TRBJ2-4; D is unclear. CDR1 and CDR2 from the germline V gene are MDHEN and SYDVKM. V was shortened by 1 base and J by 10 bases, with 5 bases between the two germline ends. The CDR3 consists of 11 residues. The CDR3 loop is CASSLYGIQYF. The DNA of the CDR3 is TGTGCCAGCAGTTTATATGGGATTCAGTACTTC.